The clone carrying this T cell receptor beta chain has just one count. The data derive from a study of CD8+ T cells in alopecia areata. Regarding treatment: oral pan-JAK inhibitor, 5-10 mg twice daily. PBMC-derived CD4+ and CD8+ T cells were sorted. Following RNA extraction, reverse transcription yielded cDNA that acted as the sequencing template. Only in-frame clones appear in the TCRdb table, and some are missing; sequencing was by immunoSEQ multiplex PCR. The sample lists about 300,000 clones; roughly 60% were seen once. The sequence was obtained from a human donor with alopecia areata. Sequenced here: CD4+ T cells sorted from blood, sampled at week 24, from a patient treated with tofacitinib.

The CDR3 coding sequence is TGTGCCAGCAGCTTAGGGTATAGCAATCAGCCCCAGCATTTT. It encodes CASSLGYSNQPQHF. This chain connects TRBV7-8 to TRBJ1-5; no reliable D call. The CDR3 is made up of 14 amino acids. CDR1 and CDR2 (germline): SGHVS, FQNEAQ. Deletions cut 1 base from V and 0 bases from J, with 4 bases between.